This TCR beta chain originates from a study of cytomegalovirus exposure and HLA in healthy donors. Findings and caveats of the study: Later work associated roughly 15,000 TCR beta sequences with HLA alleles at 0.05 false discovery rate. Overall, roughly 160 TCR beta chains were annotated as cytomegalovirus-associated. Some V segments (TRBV6-2 and TRBV6-3 among them) were excluded as indistinguishable.

As to this clone: Its antigen remains unknown.

The CDR3 runs to 14 residues. Trimming pared 2 bases from V and 4 bases from J, leaving 14 bases between. Germline V lookup: CDR1 GTSNPN, CDR2 SVGIG (reference sequence). This PCR relied on a set of 60 Vbeta primers and 13 Jbeta primers. Profiled with immunoSEQ multiplex PCR; TCRdb holds only in-frame clones, not every one. The sample includes 200,000 or so clones, 79% of them seen just once. Unrecorded immune exposures were likely, despite nominal health at sampling. This receptor was obtained from a man aged 45-60 years in good health and CMV-seronegative. This chain uses TRBV30 with TRBJ1-1, with TRBD1 as a possible D gene (5 bases). Specimen: PBMCs. CDR3 nucleotide sequence: TGTGCCTGGAGTTTTTCTCGACAGAGCACTGAAGCTTTCTTT. It translates to CAWSFSRQSTEAFF. Variable domain in full (rest from reference TRBV30 and TRBJ1-1): SQTIHQWPATLVQPVGSPLSLECTVEGTSNPNLYWYRQAAGRGLQLLFYSVGIGQISSEVPQNLSASRPQDRQFILSSKKLLLSDSGFYLCAWSFSRQSTEAFFGQGTRLTVV.